These 19 T cell receptor beta chains were all obtained from the same sample, sequenced in a study of blood T cells in healthy people across ages. Together with a sample-barcoded 5' primer, a J-beta primer mix was included in a second PCR lasting about 6 to 11 cycles. TCRdb reprocessed the 5' RACE reads with MiXCR, giving one entry per CDR3 protein. The table has around 850,000 distinct CDR3 sequences, under 40% seen once. Sequenced input: blood. All receptors derive from a young man in good health.

V gene TRBV7-2 combines with J gene TRBJ2-5; D unresolved. This CDR3 has 14 amino acids. Trimming shortened V by 4 bases and J by 0 bases, and 9 bases separated the two germline ends. Looked up from germline, CDR1 is SGHTA and CDR2 is FQGNSA. CDR3 protein: CASSSVVDQETQYF. For the CDR3, the DNA is TGTGCCAGCAGCTCCGTCGTTGACCAAGAGACCCAGTACTTC.

J is TRBJ1-2 and V is TRBV9; weak D call: TRBD1 (5 bases). Germline V gene lookup returns CDR1 SGDLS and CDR2 YYNGEE. V shed 5 bases and J shed 5 bases, with 13 bases lying between them. The CDR3 is 13 residues long. CDR3 residues: CASRATDNYGYTF. The DNA for the CDR3 is TGTGCCAGCAGAGCGACAGACAATTATGGCTACACCTTC.

This clonotype has just a few counts. This sequence joins TRBV20-1 and TRBJ1-1; D is perhaps TRBD1 (5 bases). V lost 4 bases and J 0 bases, leaving 15 bases between the germline ends. Germline V gene lookup returns CDR1 DFQATT and CDR2 SNEGSKA (reference sequence). This CDR3 has 15 amino acids. DNA of the CDR3: TGCAGTGCTAAGGGGTTGGCAACTATGAACACTGAAGCTTTCTTT. As protein: CSAKGLATMNTEAFF.

The chain couples TRBV7-9 to TRBJ1-4; a possible D gene is TRBD1 (5 bases). Germline-derived CDR1 and CDR2 are SEHNR and FQNEAQ (reference sequence). This CDR3 contains 15 residues. Trimming shortened V by 0 bases and J by 7 bases, and 12 bases separated the two germline ends. This CDR3 reads CASSLAETRGEKLFF. CDR3 DNA sequence: TGTGCCAGCAGCTTAGCCGAGACTAGGGGTGAAAAACTGTTTTTT.

V and J are TRBV7-9 and TRBJ2-5, with 9 bases aligning to TRBD1. CDR3 length equals 15 residues. J was trimmed by 4 bases and V by 5 bases; bases with no gene match: 8. Germline V gene sequence: CDR1 SEHNR, CDR2 FQNEAQ (reference sequence). CDR3 DNA sequence: TGTGCCAGCAGCCCGCGGACAGGGGTCGGAGAGACCCAGTACTTC. It encodes CASSPRTGVGETQYF.

The chain employs TRBV9 and TRBJ2-7; possible D gene TRBD1, 6 bases. CDR1 and CDR2 (germline): SGDLS, YYNGEE. The V end was cut by 0 bases, the J end by 7 bases, with 29 bases between. This CDR3 contains 19 residues. CDR3 amino acids: CASSVEGVISSALNNEQYF. CDR3 DNA: TGTGCCAGCAGCGTAGAGGGGGTGATTAGTAGCGCATTGAACAATGAGCAGTACTTC.

This clonotype was counted ten times or more. The chain has TRBV7-3 and TRBJ2-7; TRBD2 matches at 12 bases. CDR1 and CDR2 (germline): SGHTA, FQGTGA. The V gene end was trimmed by 4 bases and the J gene end by 3 bases; junction bases not matched to a gene: 1. The CDR3 spans 14 residues. CDR3 in DNA: TGTGCCAGCAGCTCGACTAGCGGGGGCTACGAGCAGTACTTC. Protein: CASSSTSGGYEQYF.

The chain carries TRBV2 and TRBJ2-5; D gene ambiguous. The J call is in doubt because the DNA end fits TRBJ2-7 better. CDR1 and CDR2 from the germline V gene are SNHLY and FYNNEI. The CDR3 has 12 amino acids. The CDR3 loop is CASRPGFYEQYF. The CDR3 DNA sequence: TGTGCCAGCAGGCCAGGCTTCTACGAGCAGTACTTC.

The genes are TRBV7-2 and TRBJ1-1; D not certain. The CDR3 consists of 15 residues. Germline V lookup: CDR1 SGHTA, CDR2 FQGNSA. The V end was cut by 5 bases, the J end by 1 base, with 14 bases between. CDR3 nucleotides: TGTGCCAGCAGCCCTAAGCGAGAGGGGAACACTGAAGCTTTCTTT. Amino acids: CASSPKREGNTEAFF.

Regarding this clonotype: The junction differs from germline at one of its ends, possibly a read error. V gene TRBV14 combines with J gene TRBJ1-2, with D possibly TRBD1 on 5 matching bases. The length of the CDR3 is 15 residues. The germline gives CDR1 SGHDN, CDR2 FVKESK. CDR3 sequence: CVSSRGAGQFYGYTF. CDR3 in DNA: TGTGTCAGCAGTCGTGGTGCGGGGCAGTTCTATGGCTACACCTTC. Variable domain in full (rest from reference TRBV14 and TRBJ1-2): EAGVTQFPSHSVIEKGQTVTLRCDPISGHDNLYWYRRVMGKEIKFLLHFVKESKQDESGMPNNRFLAERTGGTYSTLKVQPAELEDSGVYFCVSSRGAGQFYGYTFGSGTRLTVV.

This clonotype was seen a few times. The V and J genes are TRBV20-1 and TRBJ2-7; D uncertain. Trimming pared 0 bases from V and 0 bases from J, leaving 9 bases between. Germline V lookup: CDR1 DFQATT, CDR2 SNEGSKA (reference sequence). The CDR3 has 14 amino acids. In nucleotides, the CDR3 is TGCAGTGCTAGAGATCAGGCCGGCTCCTACGAGCAGTACTTC. This encodes CSARDQAGSYEQYF.

This clonotype was seen repeatedly, ten times or more. The V call is TRBV29-1, the J call TRBJ2-3; 10 bases are shared with TRBD2. There are 12 residues in the CDR3. Germline CDR1 SQVTM, CDR2 ANQGSEA. The V segment lost 7 bases and the J segment 8 bases; nucleotides outside the gene matches: 6. CDR3 DNA sequence: TGCAGCGCCGGGACTAGCGTTGGTACGCAGTATTTT. Residues: CSAGTSVGTQYF.

This clonotype was found many times. The chain joins TRBV20-1 to TRBJ2-5, with a weak D call TRBD2 (5 bases). Germline V gives CDR1 DFQATT, CDR2 SNEGSKA (reference sequence). There are 15 residues in the CDR3. Trimming took off 0 bases at V and 4 bases at J, with 15 bases between the two ends. CDR3 amino acids: CSARDPNSDLETQYF. CDR3 nucleotides: TGCAGTGCTAGAGATCCTAATAGCGATCTAGAGACCCAGTACTTC.

The CDR3 sequence: CASSSAGGLGSYNEQYF. CDR3 in DNA: TGTGCCAGCAGCTCCGCCGGGGGGCTCGGCTCCTACAATGAGCAGTACTTC. The rearrangement uses TRBV13 and TRBJ2-1; TRBD2 might be the D (7 bases). Gene TRBJ2-7 matches the end of the DNA better, so the J call may be wrong. The CDR3 totals 17 residues. Germline assignment: CDR1 PRHDT and CDR2 FYEKMQ (reference sequence).

The chain links TRBV6-5 to TRBJ2-1; D is perhaps TRBD1 (6 bases). V was trimmed by 2 bases and J by 2 bases, leaving 19 bases between them. The CDR3 spans 18 residues. Germline V gives CDR1 MNHEY, CDR2 SVGAGI. The CDR3 loop reads CASSYPTSGTRTYNEQFF. The CDR3 bases are TGTGCCAGCAGTTACCCGACGTCCGGGACACGGACCTACAATGAGCAGTTCTTC.

This clonotype was found a few times. The chain links TRBV6-2 or TRBV6-3 to TRBJ2-6, with D unclear. Trimming shortened V by 6 bases and J by 0 bases, and 18 bases separated the two germline ends. Germline loops: CDR1 MNHEY, CDR2 SVGEGT. CDR3 length: 18 residues. The CDR3 nucleotides are TGTGCCAGCAGCCCCGCGACGGAGTCGTTCTCTGGGGCCAACGTCCTGACTTTC. Translation: CASSPATESFSGANVLTF.

The rearrangement links TRBV4-1 to TRBJ2-1; 7 nucleotides align to TRBD2. Trimming at V came to 2 bases and at J to 6 bases, leaving 4 bases not matched to a gene. This CDR3 has 14 residues. CDR1 and CDR2 (germline): MGHRA, YSYEKL. CDR3 region: CASSQPGLGNEQFF. DNA of the CDR3: TGCGCCAGCAGCCAACCCGGACTAGGCAATGAGCAGTTCTTC.

This clonotype was detected a few times. CDR3 coding DNA: TGTGCCAGCAGCTTAGCAGAGCAAAACGGCTACACCTTC. Encoded protein: CASSLAEQNGYTF. The V call is TRBV7-2, the J call TRBJ1-2, with unresolved D. V lost 0 bases and J 8 bases, leaving 10 bases between the germline ends. The V gene's germline CDR1 is SGHTA and CDR2 FQGNSA. The CDR3 runs 13 residues.

The chain recombines TRBV20-1 with TRBJ1-4; 7 bases map to TRBD1. The germline gives CDR1 DFQATT, CDR2 SNEGSKA (reference sequence). The length of the CDR3 is 14 residues. After removal of 5 bases from V and 5 bases from J, the junction contained 8 bases not matched to a gene. The CDR3 here is CSAETGTANEKLFF. CDR3 DNA: TGCAGTGCTGAGACCGGGACAGCCAATGAAAAACTGTTTTTT.